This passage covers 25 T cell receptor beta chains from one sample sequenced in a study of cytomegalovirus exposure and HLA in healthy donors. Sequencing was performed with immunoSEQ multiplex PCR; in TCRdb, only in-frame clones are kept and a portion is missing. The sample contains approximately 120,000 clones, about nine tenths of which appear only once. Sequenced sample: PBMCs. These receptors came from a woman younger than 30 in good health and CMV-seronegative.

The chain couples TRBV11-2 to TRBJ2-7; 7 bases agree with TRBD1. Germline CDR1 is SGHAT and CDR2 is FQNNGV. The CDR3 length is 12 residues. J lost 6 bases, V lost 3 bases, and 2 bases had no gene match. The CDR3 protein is CASSLTGIEQYF. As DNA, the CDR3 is TGTGCCAGCAGCTTGACAGGGATCGAGCAGTACTTC.

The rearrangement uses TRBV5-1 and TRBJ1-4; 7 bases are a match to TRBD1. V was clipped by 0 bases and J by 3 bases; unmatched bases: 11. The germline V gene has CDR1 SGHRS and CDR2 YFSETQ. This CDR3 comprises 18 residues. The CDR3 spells CASSLGRQGWTANEKLFF. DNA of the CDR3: TGCGCCAGCAGCTTGGGCCGACAGGGATGGACGGCTAATGAAAAACTGTTTTTT. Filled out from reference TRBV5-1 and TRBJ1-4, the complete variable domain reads KAGVTQTPRYLIKTRGQQVTLSCSPISGHRSVSWYQQTPGQGLQFLFEYFSETQRNKGNFPGRFSGRQFSNSRSEMNVSTLELGDSALYLCASSLGRQGWTANEKLFFGSGTQLSVL.

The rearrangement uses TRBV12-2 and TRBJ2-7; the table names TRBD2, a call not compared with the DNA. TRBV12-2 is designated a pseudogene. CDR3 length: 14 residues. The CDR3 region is CASRPSGRAYEQYF. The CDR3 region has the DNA TGTGCAAGTCGCCCCAGCGGGAGGGCCTACGAGCAGTACTTC.

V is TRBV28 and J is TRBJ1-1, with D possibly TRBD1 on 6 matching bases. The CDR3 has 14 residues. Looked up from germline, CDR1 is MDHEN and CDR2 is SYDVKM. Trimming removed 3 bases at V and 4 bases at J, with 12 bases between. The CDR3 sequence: CASSFQGHGTEAFF. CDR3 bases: TGTGCCAGCAGTTTCCAGGGGCATGGCACTGAAGCTTTCTTT. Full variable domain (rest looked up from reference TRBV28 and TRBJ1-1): DVKVTQSSRYLVKRTGEKVFLECVQDMDHENMFWYRQDPGLGLRLIYFSYDVKMKEKGDIPEGYSVSREKKERFSLILESASTNQTSMYLCASSFQGHGTEAFFGQGTRLTVV.

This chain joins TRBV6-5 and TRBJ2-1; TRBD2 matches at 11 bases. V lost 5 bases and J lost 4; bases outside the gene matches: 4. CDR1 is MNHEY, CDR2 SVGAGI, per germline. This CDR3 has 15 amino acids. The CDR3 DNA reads TGTGCCAGCAGTCGGGGGACTAGCGGATACAATGAGCAGTTCTTC. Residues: CASSRGTSGYNEQFF.

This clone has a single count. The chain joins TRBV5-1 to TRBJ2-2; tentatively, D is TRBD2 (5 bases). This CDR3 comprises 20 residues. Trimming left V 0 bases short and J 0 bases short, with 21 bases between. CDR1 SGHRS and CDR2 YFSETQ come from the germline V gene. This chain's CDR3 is CASSLAPPLGDIANTGELFF. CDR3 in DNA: TGCGCCAGCAGCTTGGCTCCTCCACTAGGAGATATCGCGAACACCGGGGAGCTGTTTTTT.

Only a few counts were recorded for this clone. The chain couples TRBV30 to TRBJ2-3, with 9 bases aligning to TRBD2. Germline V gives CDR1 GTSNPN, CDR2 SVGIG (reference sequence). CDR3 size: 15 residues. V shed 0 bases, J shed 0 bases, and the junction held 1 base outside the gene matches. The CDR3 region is CAWSVTSGSTDTQYF. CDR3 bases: TGTGCCTGGAGTGTCACTAGCGGGAGCACAGATACGCAGTATTTT.

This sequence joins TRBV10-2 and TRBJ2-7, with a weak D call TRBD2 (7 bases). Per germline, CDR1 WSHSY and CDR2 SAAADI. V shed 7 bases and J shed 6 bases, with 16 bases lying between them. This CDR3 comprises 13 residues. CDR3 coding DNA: TGCGCCAGCACCGTGGGGGGGCCCCTCGAGCAGTACTTC. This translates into CASTVGGPLEQYF.

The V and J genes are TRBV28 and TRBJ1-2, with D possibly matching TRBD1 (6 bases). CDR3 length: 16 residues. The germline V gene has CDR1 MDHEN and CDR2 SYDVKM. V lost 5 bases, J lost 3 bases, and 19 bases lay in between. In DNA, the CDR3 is TGTGCCAGCAGTCCCGCTCCGGGGGGCATTTACTATGGCTACACCTTC. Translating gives CASSPAPGGIYYGYTF.

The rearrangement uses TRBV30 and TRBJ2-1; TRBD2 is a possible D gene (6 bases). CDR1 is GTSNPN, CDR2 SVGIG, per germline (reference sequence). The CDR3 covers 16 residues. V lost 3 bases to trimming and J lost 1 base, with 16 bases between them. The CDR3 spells CAWRPQSGLSYNEQFF. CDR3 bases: TGTGCCTGGAGGCCCCAAAGCGGGCTATCCTACAATGAGCAGTTCTTC.

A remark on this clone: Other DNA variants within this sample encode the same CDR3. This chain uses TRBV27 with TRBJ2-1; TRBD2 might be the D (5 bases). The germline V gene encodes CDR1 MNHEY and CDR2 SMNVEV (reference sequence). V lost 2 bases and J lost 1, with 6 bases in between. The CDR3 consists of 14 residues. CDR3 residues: CASSLAGSYNEQFF. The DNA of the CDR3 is TGTGCCAGCAGTTTAGCGGGTTCCTACAATGAGCAGTTCTTC.

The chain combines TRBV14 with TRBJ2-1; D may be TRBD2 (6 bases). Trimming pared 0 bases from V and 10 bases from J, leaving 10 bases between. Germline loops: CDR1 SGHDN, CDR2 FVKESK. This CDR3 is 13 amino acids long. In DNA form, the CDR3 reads TGTGCCAGCAGCCAAGATCCGGGAGACGAGCAGTTCTTC. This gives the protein CASSQDPGDEQFF.

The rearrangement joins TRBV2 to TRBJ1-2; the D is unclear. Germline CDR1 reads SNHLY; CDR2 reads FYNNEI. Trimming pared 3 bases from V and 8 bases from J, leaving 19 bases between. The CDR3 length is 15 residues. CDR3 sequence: CASSDLLVSPSGYTF. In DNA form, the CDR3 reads TGTGCCAGCAGTGATCTGCTTGTCAGTCCATCCGGCTACACCTTC.

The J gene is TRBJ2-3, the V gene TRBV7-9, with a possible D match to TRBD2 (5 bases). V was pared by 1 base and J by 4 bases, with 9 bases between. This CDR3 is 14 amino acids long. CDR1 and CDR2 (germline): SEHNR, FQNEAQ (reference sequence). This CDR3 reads CASSLGARADTQYF. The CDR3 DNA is TGTGCCAGCAGCTTAGGAGCGCGGGCAGATACGCAGTATTTT.

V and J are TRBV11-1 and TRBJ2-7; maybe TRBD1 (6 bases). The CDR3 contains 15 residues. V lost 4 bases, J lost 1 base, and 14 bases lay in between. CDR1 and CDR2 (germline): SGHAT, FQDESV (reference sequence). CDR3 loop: CASSSIDRLSYEQYF. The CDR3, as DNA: TGTGCCAGCAGCTCTATTGACAGGCTTTCCTACGAGCAGTACTTC.

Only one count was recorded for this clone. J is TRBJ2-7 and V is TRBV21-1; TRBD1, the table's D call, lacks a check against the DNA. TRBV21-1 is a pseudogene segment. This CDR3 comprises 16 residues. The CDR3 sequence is CASSKVRRGPSYEQYF. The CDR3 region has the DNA TGTGCCAGCAGCAAAGTTCGCAGGGGGCCCTCCTACGAGCAGTACTTC.

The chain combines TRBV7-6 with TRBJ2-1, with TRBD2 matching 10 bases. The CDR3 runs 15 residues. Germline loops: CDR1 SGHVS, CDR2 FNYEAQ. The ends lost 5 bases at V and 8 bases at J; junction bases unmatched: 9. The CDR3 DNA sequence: TGTGCCAGCAGCCGCTTAGCGGGAGGAATCGATGAGCAGTTCTTC. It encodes CASSRLAGGIDEQFF.

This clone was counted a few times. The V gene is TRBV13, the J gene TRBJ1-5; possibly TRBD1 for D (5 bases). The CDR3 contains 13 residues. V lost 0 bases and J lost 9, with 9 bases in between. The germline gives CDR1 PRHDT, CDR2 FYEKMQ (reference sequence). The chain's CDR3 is CASSLGDIRPQHF. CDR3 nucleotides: TGTGCCAGCAGCTTAGGGGACATCAGGCCCCAGCATTTT.

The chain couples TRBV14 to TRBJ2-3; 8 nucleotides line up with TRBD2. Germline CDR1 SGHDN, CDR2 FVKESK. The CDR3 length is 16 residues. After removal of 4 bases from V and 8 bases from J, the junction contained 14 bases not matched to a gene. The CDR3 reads CASSLSPGLGGGTQYF. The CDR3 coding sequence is TGTGCCAGCAGCCTCTCACCGGGACTAGGAGGGGGTACGCAGTATTTT. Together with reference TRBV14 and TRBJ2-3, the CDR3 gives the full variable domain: EAGVTQFPSHSVIEKGQTVTLRCDPISGHDNLYWYRRVMGKEIKFLLHFVKESKQDESGMPNNRFLAERTGGTYSTLKVQPAELEDSGVYFCASSLSPGLGGGTQYFGPGTRLTVL.

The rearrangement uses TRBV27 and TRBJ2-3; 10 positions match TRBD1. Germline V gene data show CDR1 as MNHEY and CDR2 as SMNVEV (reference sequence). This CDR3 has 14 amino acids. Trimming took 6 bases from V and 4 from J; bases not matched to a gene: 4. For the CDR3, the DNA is TGTGCCAGCAGAAGACAGGGGGCCGCAGATACGCAGTATTTT. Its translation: CASRRQGAADTQYF.

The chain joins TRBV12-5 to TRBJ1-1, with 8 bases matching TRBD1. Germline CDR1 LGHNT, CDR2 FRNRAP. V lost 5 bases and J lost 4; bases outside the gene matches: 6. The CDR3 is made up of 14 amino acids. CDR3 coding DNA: TGTGCTAGTGGTCGAGGACAGGGAAGCACTGAAGCTTTCTTT. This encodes CASGRGQGSTEAFF.

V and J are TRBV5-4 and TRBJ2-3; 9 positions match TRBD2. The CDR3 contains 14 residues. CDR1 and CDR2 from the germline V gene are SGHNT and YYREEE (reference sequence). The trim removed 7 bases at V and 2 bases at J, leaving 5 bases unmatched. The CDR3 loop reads CASGLAGFTDTQYF. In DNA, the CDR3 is TGTGCCAGCGGCCTAGCGGGGTTCACAGATACGCAGTATTTT.

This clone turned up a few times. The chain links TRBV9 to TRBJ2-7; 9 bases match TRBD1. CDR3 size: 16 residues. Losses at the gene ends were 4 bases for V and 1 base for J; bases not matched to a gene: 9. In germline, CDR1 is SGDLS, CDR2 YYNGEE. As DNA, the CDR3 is TGTGCCAGCAGCCCGGGACAGGGAGTGAAGTCCTACGAGCAGTACTTC. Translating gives CASSPGQGVKSYEQYF.

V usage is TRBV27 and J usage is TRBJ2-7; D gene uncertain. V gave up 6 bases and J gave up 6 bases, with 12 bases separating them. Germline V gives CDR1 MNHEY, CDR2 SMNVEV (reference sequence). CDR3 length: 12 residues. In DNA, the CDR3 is TGTGCCAGCAGGGTTCAACGCGGCGAGCAGTACTTC. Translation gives CASRVQRGEQYF.

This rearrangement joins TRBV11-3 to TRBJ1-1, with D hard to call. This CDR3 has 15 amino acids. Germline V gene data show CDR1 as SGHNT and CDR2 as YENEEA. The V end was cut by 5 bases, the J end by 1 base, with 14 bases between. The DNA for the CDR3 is TGTGCCAGCAGCCGGAGCCGGCTCACGAACACTGAAGCTTTCTTT. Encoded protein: CASSRSRLTNTEAFF.